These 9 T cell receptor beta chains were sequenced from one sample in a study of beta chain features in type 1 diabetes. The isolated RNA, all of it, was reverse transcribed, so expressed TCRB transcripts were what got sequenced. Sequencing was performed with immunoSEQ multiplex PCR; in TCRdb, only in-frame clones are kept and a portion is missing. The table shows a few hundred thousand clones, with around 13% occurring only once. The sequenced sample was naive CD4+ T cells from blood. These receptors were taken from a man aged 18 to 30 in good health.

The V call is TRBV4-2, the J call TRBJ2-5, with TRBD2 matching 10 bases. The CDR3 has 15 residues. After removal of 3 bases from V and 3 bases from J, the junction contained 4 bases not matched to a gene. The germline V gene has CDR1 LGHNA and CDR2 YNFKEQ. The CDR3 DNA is TGTGCCAGCAGCCACGGACTAGCGGACGAAGAGACCCAGTACTTC. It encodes CASSHGLADEETQYF.

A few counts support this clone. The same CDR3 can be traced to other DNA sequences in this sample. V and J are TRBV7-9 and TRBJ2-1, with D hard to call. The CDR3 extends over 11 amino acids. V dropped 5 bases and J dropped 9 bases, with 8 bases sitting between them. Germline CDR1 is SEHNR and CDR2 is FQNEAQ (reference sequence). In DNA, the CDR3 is TGTGCCAGCAGCCTATCCGGTGAGCAGTTCTTC. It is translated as CASSLSGEQFF.

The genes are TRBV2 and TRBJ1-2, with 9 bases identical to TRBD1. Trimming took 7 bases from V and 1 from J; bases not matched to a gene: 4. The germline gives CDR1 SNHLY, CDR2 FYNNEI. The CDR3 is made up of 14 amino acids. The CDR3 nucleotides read TGTGCCAGCAAATGGACAGGGGATAACTATGGCTACACCTTC. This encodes CASKWTGDNYGYTF.

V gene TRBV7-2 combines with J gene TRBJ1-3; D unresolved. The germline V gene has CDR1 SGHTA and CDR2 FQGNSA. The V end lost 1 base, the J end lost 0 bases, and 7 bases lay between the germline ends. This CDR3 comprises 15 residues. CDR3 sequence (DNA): TGTGCCAGCAGCTTAGGTCCCAGCTCTGGAAACACCATATATTTT. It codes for CASSLGPSSGNTIYF.

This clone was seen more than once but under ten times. The CDR3 loop is CASNPGDRVNEQFF. The DNA of the CDR3 is TGTGCCAGCAACCCCGGGGACAGGGTAAATGAGCAGTTCTTC. V is TRBV28 and J is TRBJ2-1, with 9 bases that match TRBD1. This CDR3 spans 14 amino acids. Germline CDR1 MDHEN, CDR2 SYDVKM. V lost 7 bases and J lost 7; bases outside the gene matches: 8.

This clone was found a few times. The CDR3 is CASSQDRGQGFYEQYF. CDR3 coding DNA: TGTGCCAGCAGCCAAGATCGGGGACAGGGGTTTTACGAGCAGTACTTC. The rearrangement uses TRBV4-2 and TRBJ2-7; 10 bases are shared with TRBD1. Germline values: CDR1 LGHNA, CDR2 YNFKEQ. Trimming took 0 bases from V and 4 from J; bases not matched to a gene: 6. CDR3 length equals 16 residues.

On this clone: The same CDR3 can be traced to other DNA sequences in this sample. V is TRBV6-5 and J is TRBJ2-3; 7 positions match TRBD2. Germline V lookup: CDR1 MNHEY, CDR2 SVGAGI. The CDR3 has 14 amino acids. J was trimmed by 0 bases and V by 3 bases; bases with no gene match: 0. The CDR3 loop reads CASSYSGSTDTQYF. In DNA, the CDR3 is TGTGCCAGCAGTTATAGCGGGAGCACAGATACGCAGTATTTT.

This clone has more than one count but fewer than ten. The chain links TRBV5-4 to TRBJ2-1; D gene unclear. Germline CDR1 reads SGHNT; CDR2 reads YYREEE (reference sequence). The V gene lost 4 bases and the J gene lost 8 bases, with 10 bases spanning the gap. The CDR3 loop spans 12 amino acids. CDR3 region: CASSRASDEQFF. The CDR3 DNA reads TGTGCCAGCAGCCGCGCCTCGGATGAGCAGTTCTTC.

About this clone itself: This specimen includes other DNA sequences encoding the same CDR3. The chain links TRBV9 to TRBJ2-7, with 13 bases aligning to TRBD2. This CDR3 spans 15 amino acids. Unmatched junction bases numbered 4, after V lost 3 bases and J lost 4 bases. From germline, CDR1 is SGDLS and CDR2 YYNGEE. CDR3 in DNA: TGTGCCAGCAGCGAGGGACTAGCGGGGACTTACGAGCAGTACTTC. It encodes CASSEGLAGTYEQYF.